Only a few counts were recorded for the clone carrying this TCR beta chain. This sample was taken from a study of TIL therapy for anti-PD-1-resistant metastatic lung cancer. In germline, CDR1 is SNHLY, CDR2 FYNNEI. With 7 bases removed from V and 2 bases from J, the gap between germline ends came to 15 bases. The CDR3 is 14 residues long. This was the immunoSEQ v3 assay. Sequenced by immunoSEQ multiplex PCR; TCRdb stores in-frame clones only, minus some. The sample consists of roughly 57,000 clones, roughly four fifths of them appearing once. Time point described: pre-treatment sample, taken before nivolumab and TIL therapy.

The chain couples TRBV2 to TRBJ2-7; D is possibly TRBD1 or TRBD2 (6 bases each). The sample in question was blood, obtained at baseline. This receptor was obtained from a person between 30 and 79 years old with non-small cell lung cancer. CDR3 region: CASNPGALPYEQYF. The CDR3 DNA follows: TGTGCCAGCAATCCGGGGGCGCTTCCCTACGAGCAGTACTTC.